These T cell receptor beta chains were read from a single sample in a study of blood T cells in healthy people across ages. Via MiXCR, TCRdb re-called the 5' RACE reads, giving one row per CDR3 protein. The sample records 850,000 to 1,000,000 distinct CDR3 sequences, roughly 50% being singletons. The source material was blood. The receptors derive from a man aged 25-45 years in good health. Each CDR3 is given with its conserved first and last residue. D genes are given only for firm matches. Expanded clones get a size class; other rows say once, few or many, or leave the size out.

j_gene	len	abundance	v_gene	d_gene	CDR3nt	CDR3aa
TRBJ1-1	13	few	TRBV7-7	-	TGTGCTAGCAGTGACGGACTGAACACTGAAGCTTTCTTT	CASSDGLNTEAFF
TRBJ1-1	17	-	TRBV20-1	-	TGCAGTGCTAGAGATAGCCGGGGGCGGCCCGGGAACACTGAAGCTTTCTTT	CSARDSRGRPGNTEAFF
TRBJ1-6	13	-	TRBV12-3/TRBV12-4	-	TGTGCCAGCAGCAAAGAGGCGGGGGGACCCCTCCACTTT	CASSKEAGGPLHF
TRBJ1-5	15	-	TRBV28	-	TGTGCCAGCAGTTCACAGGGTATCGGCAATCAGCCCCAGCATTTT	CASSSQGIGNQPQHF
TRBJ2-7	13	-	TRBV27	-	TGTGTCAGCAGTTTCGGTGTCCCCTACGAGCAGTACTTC	CVSSFGVPYEQYF
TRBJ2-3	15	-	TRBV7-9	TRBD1	TGTGCCAGCAGCTTAACGGGACAGAGCACAGATACGCAGTATTTT	CASSLTGQSTDTQYF
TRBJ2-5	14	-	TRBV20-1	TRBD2	TGCAGTGCTGGGGTGGGACTAGCGCACGAGACCCAGTACTTC	CSAGVGLAHETQYF
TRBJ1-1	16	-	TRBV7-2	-	TGTACCAGCAGCTGGAGAGGGCCAGGGAGAGGCACTGAAGCTTTCTTT	CTSSWRGPGRGTEAFF
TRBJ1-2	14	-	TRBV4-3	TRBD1	TGCGCCAGCAGCCAAGATAAGGACAGGGGTGGCTACACCTTC	CASSQDKDRGGYTF
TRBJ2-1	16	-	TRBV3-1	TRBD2	TGTGCCAGCAGCCAAGCGACTAGCGGGGGGATGAATGAGCAGTTCTTC	CASSQATSGGMNEQFF